This entry lists 31 T cell receptor beta chains sequenced from one sample in a study of technical replicates of blood from a handful of donors. TCRdb's copy holds only in-frame clones and misses some; the assay was immunoSEQ multiplex PCR. The profile shows about 85,000 clones, 90% to 95% of them singletons. Specimen: T cells isolated from PBMCs. Receptors were obtained from a human donor in good health.

The J gene is TRBJ2-3, the V gene TRBV5-1, with 12 nucleotides matching TRBD2. The length of the CDR3 is 17 residues. The ends lost 0 bases at V and 4 bases at J; junction bases unmatched: 6. The V gene's germline CDR1 is SGHRS and CDR2 YFSETQ. This CDR3 reads CASSLVASGRGADTQYF. The CDR3 nucleotides are TGCGCCAGCAGCTTGGTGGCTAGCGGGAGGGGTGCAGATACGCAGTATTTT.

The chain carries TRBV7-9 and TRBJ1-1; the D is unclear. Trimming took off 0 bases at V and 5 bases at J, with 10 bases between the two ends. The CDR3 runs 14 residues. Germline assignment: CDR1 SEHNR and CDR2 FQNEAQ (reference sequence). The CDR3 loop is CASSLALRGTEAFF. The CDR3 DNA reads TGTGCCAGCAGCTTAGCGTTGCGGGGTACTGAAGCTTTCTTT. Together with reference TRBV7-9 and TRBJ1-1, the CDR3 gives the full variable domain: DTGVSQNPRHKITKRGQNVTFRCDPISEHNRLYWYRQTLGQGPEFLTYFQNEAQLEKSRLLSDRFSAERPKGSFSTLEIQRTEQGDSAMYLCASSLALRGTEAFFGQGTRLTVV.

This chain links TRBV7-9 with TRBJ2-5; D is possibly TRBD1 (5 bases). The CDR3 is made up of 14 amino acids. Germline assignment: CDR1 SEHNR and CDR2 FQNEAQ (reference sequence). V dropped 2 bases and J dropped 0 bases, with 7 bases sitting between them. CDR3 sequence (DNA): TGTGCCAGCAGCTTAATAGGGGACCAAGAGACCCAGTACTTC. Translating it yields CASSLIGDQETQYF.

The CDR3: CASSSSIGDRSSYEQYF. In DNA form, the CDR3 reads TGTGCCAGCAGCTCCTCCATCGGGGACAGGAGCTCCTACGAGCAGTACTTC. The J gene is TRBJ2-7, the V gene TRBV13; TRBD1 agrees at 8 bases. V was pared by 4 bases and J by 0 bases, with 11 bases of the junction left unmatched. Germline assignment: CDR1 PRHDT and CDR2 FYEKMQ (reference sequence). The CDR3 is made up of 17 amino acids.

V gene TRBV18 combines with J gene TRBJ2-7; the match to TRBD1 covers 9 bases. Looked up from germline, CDR1 is KGHSH and CDR2 is LQKENI. J gave up 1 base and V 2 bases, and 6 bases lay outside the gene matches. This CDR3 spans 16 amino acids. The CDR3 loop reads CASSPREGTGSYEQYF. The DNA of the CDR3 is TGTGCCAGCTCACCAAGGGAGGGGACAGGGTCCTACGAGCAGTACTTC.

CDR3 loop: CSVALMTGLNTGELFF. The DNA for the CDR3 is TGCAGCGTTGCCTTGATGACAGGGCTGAACACCGGGGAGCTGTTTTTT. The V call is TRBV29-1, the J call TRBJ2-2, with 7 positions matching TRBD1. CDR1 SQVTM and CDR2 ANQGSEA come from the germline V gene. The CDR3 is made up of 16 amino acids. V lost 4 bases, J lost 1 base, and 9 bases stayed unmatched.

This rearrangement joins TRBV5-1 to TRBJ2-3; TRBD2 matches at 10 bases. The CDR3 sequence is 18 residues long. Germline values: CDR1 SGHRS, CDR2 YFSETQ. V lost 0 bases to trimming and J lost 5 bases; unmatched junction nucleotides: 12. The CDR3 is CASSLAGNSGRHVDTQYF. The CDR3, as DNA: TGCGCCAGCAGCTTGGCAGGCAATAGCGGGAGGCACGTAGATACGCAGTATTTT.

This chain links TRBV11-2 with TRBJ1-2; D gene uncertain. CDR1 is SGHAT, CDR2 FQNNGV, per germline. Trimming cost V 5 bases and J 5 bases, with 12 bases left between them. The CDR3 extends over 13 amino acids. The CDR3 sequence is CASSGRRAYGYTF. The CDR3 region has the DNA TGTGCCAGCAGCGGAAGGCGGGCTTATGGCTACACCTTC.

In nucleotides, the CDR3 is TGTGCCAGCAGCTTTTGGGGCGTGGGGGAAAAACTGTTTTTT. It translates to CASSFWGVGEKLFF. The V call is TRBV7-9, the J call TRBJ1-4; TRBD1 might be the D (5 bases). Trimming took off 3 bases at V and 8 bases at J, with 13 bases between the two ends. This CDR3 is 14 amino acids long. Germline lookup yields CDR1 SEHNR and CDR2 FQNEAQ (reference sequence).

The V gene is TRBV30, the J gene TRBJ1-5; D is possibly TRBD1 (5 bases). CDR1 and CDR2 from the germline V gene are GTSNPN and SVGIG (reference sequence). Between the trimmed V and J ends, which lost 2 bases and 1 base, there was a span of 12 bases. CDR3 size: 15 residues. CDR3 bases: TGTGCCTGGAGTCCCGGACAACGGAGCAATCAGCCCCAGCATTTT. Protein: CAWSPGQRSNQPQHF.

This chain links TRBV27 with TRBJ1-2, with TRBD1 matching over 10 bases. This CDR3 spans 14 amino acids. Germline CDR1 MNHEY, CDR2 SMNVEV (reference sequence). The ends lost 5 bases at V and 6 bases at J; junction bases unmatched: 6. The CDR3 reads CASSKDRGLHGYTF. DNA of the CDR3: TGTGCCAGCAGTAAAGACAGGGGGCTTCATGGCTACACCTTC.

This chain links TRBV27 with TRBJ2-7; TRBD1 might be the D (5 bases). The CDR3 has 14 residues. V was cut by 2 bases and J by 6 bases, with 14 bases left in between. Germline V gives CDR1 MNHEY, CDR2 SMNVEV (reference sequence). The CDR3 DNA reads TGTGCCAGCAGTTTAAAGGGGCAGGGTCCCGAGCAGTACTTC. Protein product: CASSLKGQGPEQYF.

The chain links TRBV11-3 to TRBJ1-5; D is perhaps TRBD1 (5 bases). Germline CDR1 and CDR2: SGHNT and YENEEA. The CDR3 has 20 amino acids. The V gene lost 1 base and the J gene lost 1 base, with 23 bases spanning the gap. The CDR3 DNA follows: TGTGCCAGCAGCTTAGCCCTTAGTGCCCGGGAGCCAGGGAGCAATCAGCCCCAGCATTTT. Translation gives CASSLALSAREPGSNQPQHF.

The V and J genes are TRBV19 and TRBJ2-7, with D perhaps TRBD1 (6 bases). The CDR3 extends over 14 amino acids. Germline V gene sequence: CDR1 LNHDA, CDR2 SQIVND (reference sequence). The V gene lost 4 bases and the J gene lost 3 bases, with 13 bases spanning the gap. The CDR3 nucleotides read TGTGCCAGTAGTAAAGAAGGACAGTTCTACGAGCAGTACTTC. It translates to CASSKEGQFYEQYF.

Concerning this clone: Other DNA sequences in this specimen translate into the identical CDR3. The rearrangement links TRBV6-5 to TRBJ2-7, with D possibly TRBD2 on 5 matching bases. Trimming removed 2 bases at V and 6 bases at J, with 8 bases between. The CDR3 runs 12 residues. Germline CDR1 is MNHEY and CDR2 is SVGAGI. CDR3 sequence: CASSYSGGEQYF. CDR3 nucleotides: TGTGCCAGCAGTTACAGCGGCGGCGAGCAGTACTTC.

Here the CDR3 DNA reads TGTGCCACCAGCAGACGGACTAAAGTTCAAGAGACCCAGTACTTC. This codes for CATSRRTKVQETQYF. The J gene is TRBJ2-5, the V gene TRBV15, with a weak D call TRBD2 (6 bases). The V end lost 2 bases, the J end lost 2 bases, and 12 bases lay between the germline ends. The germline CDR1 and CDR2 sequences are LNHNV and YYDKDF (reference sequence). This CDR3 is 15 amino acids long.

The rearrangement uses TRBV7-8 and TRBJ2-7; 11 bases fit TRBD2. The germline V gene has CDR1 SGHVS and CDR2 FQNEAQ. This CDR3 spans 15 amino acids. V dropped 5 bases and J dropped 5; count of bases not matched to a gene: 8. The CDR3 coding sequence is TGTGCCAGCAGCCTCTCTAGCGGGGGGTACAACGAGCAGTACTTC. This gives the protein CASSLSSGGYNEQYF.

This clone was observed a single time. V is TRBV2 and J is TRBJ1-4, with 9 bases aligning to TRBD1. J gave up 3 bases and V 2 bases, and 4 bases lay outside the gene matches. The CDR3 runs 16 residues. CDR1 SNHLY and CDR2 FYNNEI come from the germline V gene. CDR3 in DNA: TGTGCCAGCAGTGAACCGGGACAGGGCGCTAATGAAAAACTGTTTTTT. It codes for CASSEPGQGANEKLFF.

The chain links TRBV5-4 to TRBJ1-1; TRBD1 aligns across 11 bases. CDR3 length equals 13 residues. J gave up 5 bases and V 5 bases, and 2 bases lay outside the gene matches. Germline CDR1 reads SGHNT; CDR2 reads YYREEE (reference sequence). The CDR3 loop is CASRGQGGTEAFF. In DNA, the CDR3 is TGTGCCAGCAGGGGACAGGGGGGAACTGAAGCTTTCTTT.

The V and J genes are TRBV11-2 and TRBJ2-3; the match to TRBD2 covers 10 bases. CDR1 SGHAT and CDR2 FQNNGV come from the germline V gene. The trim removed 5 bases at V and 2 bases at J, leaving 7 bases unmatched. The CDR3 runs 16 residues. The CDR3 sequence is CASSTSLAGHTDTQYF. The CDR3 bases are TGTGCCAGCAGCACTTCACTAGCGGGGCACACAGATACGCAGTATTTT. Together with reference TRBV11-2 and TRBJ2-3, the CDR3 gives the full variable domain: EAGVAQSPRYKIIEKRQSVAFWCNPISGHATLYWYQQILGQGPKLLIQFQNNGVVDDSQLPKDRFSAERLKGVDSTLKIQPAKLEDSAVYLCASSTSLAGHTDTQYFGPGTRLTVL.

The chain joins TRBV5-1 to TRBJ2-1; 13 bases agree with TRBD2. Germline-derived CDR1 and CDR2 are SGHRS and YFSETQ. This CDR3 comprises 16 residues. V lost 3 bases to trimming and J lost 4 bases; unmatched junction nucleotides: 4. In nucleotides, the CDR3 is TGCGCCAGCAGCTCGGGACTAGCGGGATCTTACAATGAGCAGTTCTTC. It translates to CASSSGLAGSYNEQFF.

This chain uses TRBV6-5 with TRBJ2-5, with 7 nucleotides matching TRBD2. The CDR3 sequence is 15 residues long. Germline values: CDR1 MNHEY, CDR2 SVGAGI. Unmatched junction bases numbered 6, after V lost 0 bases and J lost 5 bases. In DNA, the CDR3 is TGTGCCAGCAGTTACTCGGCGGGAGTAAGGGAGACCCAGTACTTC. Amino acids: CASSYSAGVRETQYF.

This clone appeared once. The V and J genes are TRBV4-1 and TRBJ2-1, with D possibly matching TRBD1 (6 bases). There are 15 residues in the CDR3. The germline V gene has CDR1 MGHRA and CDR2 YSYEKL. V lost 0 bases, J lost 7 bases, and 13 bases lay in between. The CDR3 region has the DNA TGCGCCAGCAGCCAAGAAGGGGGAGCCGGTAATGAGCAGTTCTTC. Translated: CASSQEGGAGNEQFF.

The chain joins TRBV6-1 to TRBJ2-1; possibly TRBD1 for D (6 bases). The germline V and J ends were trimmed by 10 bases and 0 bases, with 13 bases remaining between them. Germline V gives CDR1 MNHNS, CDR2 SASEGT. This CDR3 spans 14 amino acids. DNA of the CDR3: TGTGCCACCTGGCAGGGGAGCTCCTACAATGAGCAGTTCTTC. It encodes CATWQGSSYNEQFF.

J is TRBJ1-1 and V is TRBV6-1; D remains unclear. This CDR3 comprises 14 residues. Germline V gene data show CDR1 as MNHNS and CDR2 as SASEGT. V was pared by 1 base and J by 5 bases, with 11 bases between. The CDR3 nucleotides are TGTGCCAGCAGTGAAGAGGTCCCGAGGACTGAAGCTTTCTTT. Residues: CASSEEVPRTEAFF.

This chain uses TRBV13 with TRBJ2-1; 11 bases fit TRBD2. V gave up 5 bases and J gave up 9 bases; unmatched junction bases: 15. Germline V gives CDR1 PRHDT, CDR2 FYEKMQ (reference sequence). The length of the CDR3 is 17 residues. The CDR3 region has the DNA TGTGCCAGCAGCGCCACTCTAGCGGGAGGTCCCTGGGGTGAGCAGTTCTTC. This codes for CASSATLAGGPWGEQFF.

The chain joins TRBV5-4 to TRBJ1-1, with a weak D call TRBD1 (6 bases). V gave up 4 bases and J gave up 5 bases, with 12 bases separating them. The CDR3 loop spans 13 amino acids. CDR1 is SGHNT and CDR2 is YYREEE in the germline V gene (reference sequence). The CDR3 protein is CASSETGRTEAFF. The DNA of the CDR3 is TGTGCCAGCAGCGAAACAGGGCGGACTGAAGCTTTCTTT.

This chain uses TRBV11-3 with TRBJ2-5, with D possibly being TRBD2 (6 bases). Germline V lookup: CDR1 SGHNT, CDR2 YENEEA. Trimming removed 2 bases at V and 14 bases at J, with 12 bases between. There are 11 residues in the CDR3. CDR3 nucleotide sequence: TGTGCCAGCAGCTTATCAGCAGGGACTTACTTC. Translation: CASSLSAGTYF.

CDR3 in amino acids: CASSQDPSGTGELFF. The CDR3 DNA reads as TGTGCCAGCAGCCAAGATCCCTCAGGCACCGGGGAGCTGTTTTTT. The chain joins TRBV4-2 to TRBJ2-2; D gene uncertain. CDR3 size: 15 residues. V was pared by 0 bases and J by 4 bases, with 9 bases between. Germline values: CDR1 LGHNA, CDR2 YNFKEQ.

CDR3 region: CASSVLKGGSGNTIYF. DNA for the CDR3: TGTGCCAGCAGCGTATTAAAAGGAGGCAGCGGAAACACCATATATTTT. This sequence joins TRBV9 and TRBJ1-3; D is undetermined. Trimming left V 1 base short and J 4 bases short, with 15 bases between. This CDR3 comprises 16 residues. CDR1 and CDR2 from the germline V gene are SGDLS and YYNGEE.

Here the CDR3 DNA reads TGCGCCAGCAGCTTGCGGAGGGCATTCTCTAGCACAGATACGCAGTATTTT. It specifies CASSLRRAFSSTDTQYF. The rearrangement uses TRBV5-1 and TRBJ2-3, with TRBD2 as a possible D gene (6 bases). The CDR3 length is 17 residues. V was trimmed by 1 base and J by 0 bases, leaving 15 bases between them. Looked up from germline, CDR1 is SGHRS and CDR2 is YFSETQ.